Sequencing of this T cell receptor (beta chain) was carried out in a study of graft-versus-host responses after intestinal transplantation (dated by TCRdb to the early 2020s). Regarding the study in general: The transplants that recipients got were multivisceral, liver-intestinal, or isolated intestinal. Every recipient was given anti-thymocyte globulin induction, followed by 2 to 3 years of maintenance tacrolimus and steroids. Bulk TCR-beta CDR3 sequencing was used to track graft-versus-host and host-versus-graft alloreactive T cell clones in the graft, circulation and bone marrow after intestinal transplantation. To identify alloreactive clones, pre-transplant mixed lymphocyte reaction products were sequenced and then compared with unstimulated pre-transplant donor and recipient T cells. The cohort enrolled 20 to 25 intestinal transplant recipients, one of whom was a retransplant, and 3 patients without pretransplant specimens were excluded. Donor T cell macrochimerism was defined as a peak of at least 4% donor T cells among recipient peripheral blood mononuclear cells. Instead of going to the commercial service, samples from a few later patients were sequenced in-house on an Illumina MiSeq and processed with MiXCR.

Including the terminal cysteine and phenylalanine, the CDR3 comprises 14 residues. The kept DNA is CDR3 alone, 42 bases in frame from the first base. V is reduced by 0 bases and J by 5 bases, leaving a spacing of 11 bases between them. Looking up the germline V gene (reference sequence) yields CDR1 SGHAT and CDR2 FQDESV. Blood samples were collected up to 4 times in the first month after transplant and then at least monthly when available. What the study reported, not specific to this receptor: High GvH to HvG T cell clonal ratios were observed in the allografts of patients with donor T cell macrochimerism. Conclusions were limited by the relatively low number and heterogeneity of intestinal transplant patients. Early after transplant, declines in HvG clones were associated with peak levels of circulating GvH clones. GvH clones were found in recipient bone marrow, and some of the GvH clones appeared earlier in ileal mucosa or blood, which is consistent with an intestinal mucosal origin.

As regards this clone: Its antigen target is currently unknown. The input lacks base qualities; no much larger clone sits a single base away.

Libraries were constructed by the immunoSEQ multiplex PCR assay. High-throughput TCR-beta CDR3 sequencing of genomic DNA from most patients was performed by Adaptive Biotechnologies. The paper's data handling went like this. Adaptive's ImmunoSEQ software supplied the TCR sequencing data for 18 patients, while MiXCR and VDJtools were used to process a few other patients. CDR3 nucleotide sequences shared between donor and recipient were removed because the origin of such sequences could not be assigned. To be classed as alloreactive, a clone needed at least 2-fold expansion over unstimulated cells and a minimum CFSE-low frequency of 0.002% (template counts) or 0.001% (read counts). Clones were considered mappable if detected in sequenced pre-transplant spleen, lymph node, or MLR CFSE-low populations of the donor or recipient. The cumulative frequency of alloreactive clones was calculated as a percentage of all sequences, weighted by copy number. TCRdb mirrors the immuneACCESS table, restricted to in-frame sequences. Some clones are absent from its copies; in checked studies, under half trace to an unresolved V gene, and the reason for the others is unknown. The V and J calls and clone size were taken over from that table, and D and trimming were inferred from the DNA. The table for this sample lists about 19,000 clones; around nine tenths of them were counted only once. More than 1.5% of the sample belongs to the ten largest clones.

This TCR came from a human patient who received an intestinal transplant, so some T cells may come from the graft donor. Source: PBMCs, taken less than 400 days after transplant. The rearrangement joined TRBV11-1 to TRBJ2-7; no D gene is confidently identified. Here is the DNA: TGTGCCAGCAGCTTAGCAACTCCCCTTAACGAGCAGTACTTC. Its product reads: CASSLATPLNEQYF.